Shown below are 5 T cell receptor beta chains from a single sample sequenced in a study of T-cell reconstitution after alpha-beta-depleted transplantation in children. Preparation of the TCRbeta library involved a method that used unique molecular identifiers. MiXCR, run by TCRdb on the PCR reads, gives a single entry per CDR3 protein. Among 450,000 to 600,000 distinct CDR3 sequences listed, less than 35% were seen once. The sample consisted of PBMCs from the stem cell graft donor, taken from the stem cell graft. These receptor sequences come from a human donor who donated a stem cell graft to a child with aplastic anemia.

This clonotype was seen only a few times. The chain employs TRBV7-2 and TRBJ1-1, with D possibly TRBD1 on 5 matching bases. Germline values: CDR1 SGHTA, CDR2 FQGNSA. The CDR3 has 14 amino acids. V gave up 2 bases and J gave up 1 base, with 8 bases separating them. Here the CDR3 reads CASSLFRENTEAFF. The CDR3 bases are TGTGCCAGCAGCTTATTCAGGGAGAACACTGAAGCTTTCTTT.

The rearrangement links TRBV18 to TRBJ2-1; TRBD1 matches 9 bases. CDR1 is KGHSH, CDR2 LQKENI, per germline. There are 16 residues in the CDR3. The J segment lost 6 bases and the V segment lost 1 base, leaving 7 bases of the junction unmatched. CDR3: CASSPRATGGGNEQFF. CDR3 DNA sequence: TGTGCCAGCTCACCACGGGCGACAGGGGGGGGCAATGAGCAGTTCTTC.

CDR3 coding DNA: TGTGCCAGCAGCTTGGCAGGGTCAGCCAGAGGCTACACCTTC. It codes for CASSLAGSARGYTF. V and J are TRBV5-5 and TRBJ1-2, with D maybe TRBD1 (5 bases). Germline-derived CDR1 and CDR2 are SGHKS and YYEKEE (reference sequence). The CDR3 loop spans 14 amino acids. Trimming took 0 bases from V and 8 from J, leaving 14 bases between them.

This sequence joins TRBV9 and TRBJ2-3; 10 bases align to TRBD2. Looked up from germline, CDR1 is SGDLS and CDR2 is YYNGEE. The J segment lost 3 bases and the V segment lost 1 base, leaving 8 bases of the junction unmatched. The CDR3 sequence is 17 residues long. The CDR3 region is CASSVSLLAGVTDTQYF. CDR3 in DNA: TGTGCCAGCAGCGTAAGTCTCCTAGCGGGAGTTACAGATACGCAGTATTTT.

This clonotype was seen a single time. The chain carries TRBV7-2 and TRBJ1-2, with D tentatively TRBD1 (5 bases). Trimming took 0 bases from V and 4 from J, leaving 12 bases between them. The CDR3 runs to 15 residues. CDR1 is SGHTA, CDR2 FQGNSA, per germline. CDR3 DNA: TGTGCCAGCAGCTTAGCGCCGAGGGGCCCCTATGGCTACACCTTC. Protein product: CASSLAPRGPYGYTF.